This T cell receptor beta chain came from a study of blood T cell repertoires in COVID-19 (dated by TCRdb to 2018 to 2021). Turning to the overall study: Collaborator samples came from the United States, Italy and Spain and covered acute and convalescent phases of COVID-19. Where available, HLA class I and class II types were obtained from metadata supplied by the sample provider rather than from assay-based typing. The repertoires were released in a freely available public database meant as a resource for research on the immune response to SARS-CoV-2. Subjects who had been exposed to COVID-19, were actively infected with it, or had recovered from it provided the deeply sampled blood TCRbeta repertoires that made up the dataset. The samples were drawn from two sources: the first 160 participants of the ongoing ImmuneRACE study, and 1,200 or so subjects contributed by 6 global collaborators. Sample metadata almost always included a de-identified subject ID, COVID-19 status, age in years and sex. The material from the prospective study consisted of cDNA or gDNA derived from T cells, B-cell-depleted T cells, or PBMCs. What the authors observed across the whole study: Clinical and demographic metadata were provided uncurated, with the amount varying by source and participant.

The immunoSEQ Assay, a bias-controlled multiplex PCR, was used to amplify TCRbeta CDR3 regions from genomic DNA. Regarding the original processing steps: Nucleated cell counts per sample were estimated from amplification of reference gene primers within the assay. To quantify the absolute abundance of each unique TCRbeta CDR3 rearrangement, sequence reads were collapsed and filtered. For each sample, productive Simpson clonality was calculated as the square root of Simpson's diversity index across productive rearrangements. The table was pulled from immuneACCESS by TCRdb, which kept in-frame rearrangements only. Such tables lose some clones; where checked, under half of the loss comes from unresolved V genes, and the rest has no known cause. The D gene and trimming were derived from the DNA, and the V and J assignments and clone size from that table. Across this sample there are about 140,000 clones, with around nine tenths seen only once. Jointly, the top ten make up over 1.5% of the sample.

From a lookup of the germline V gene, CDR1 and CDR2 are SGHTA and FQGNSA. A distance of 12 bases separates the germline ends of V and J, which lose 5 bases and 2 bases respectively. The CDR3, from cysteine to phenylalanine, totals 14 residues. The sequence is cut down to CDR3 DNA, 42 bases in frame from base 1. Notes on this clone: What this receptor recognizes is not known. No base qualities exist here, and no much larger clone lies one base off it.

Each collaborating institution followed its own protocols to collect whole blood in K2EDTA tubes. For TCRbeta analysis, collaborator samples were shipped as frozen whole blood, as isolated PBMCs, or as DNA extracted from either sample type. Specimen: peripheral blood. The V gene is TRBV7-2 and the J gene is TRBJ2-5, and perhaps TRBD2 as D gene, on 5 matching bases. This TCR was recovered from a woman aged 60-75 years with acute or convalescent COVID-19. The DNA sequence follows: TGTGCCAGCAGCCCTCGTCCGGGGCAAGAGACCCAGTACTTC. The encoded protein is CASSPRPGQETQYF. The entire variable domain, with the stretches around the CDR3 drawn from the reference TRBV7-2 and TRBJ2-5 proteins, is GAGVSQSPSNKVTEKGKDVELRCDPISGHTALYWYRQSLGQGLEFLIYFQGNSAPDKSGLPSDRFSAERTGGSVSTLTIQRTQQEDSAVYLCASSPRPGQETQYFGPGTRLLVL.